A single sample is the source of the 27 T cell receptor beta chains below, sequenced in a study of T cell repertoires in cytomegalovirus infection. TCRdb re-called the reads with MiXCR, one entry per CDR3 protein. The table has 600,000 to 700,000 distinct CDR3 sequences, 30% to 40% seen once. No antigens are known for them. The source was cultured PBMCs, collected from culture after CMV antigen stimulation. All receptors come from a human donor in good health (CMV status not recorded). Some clones in this sample may be carry-over from other donors' samples.

J is TRBJ1-1 and V is TRBV20-1; maybe TRBD1 (5 bases). There are 13 residues in the CDR3. Germline loops: CDR1 DFQATT, CDR2 SNEGSKA (reference sequence). Trimming removed 3 bases from V and 1 base from J, with 9 bases in between. The CDR3 region is CSARGQTNTEAFF. The CDR3 DNA reads as TGCAGTGCTAGGGGGCAGACGAACACTGAAGCTTTCTTT.

V is TRBV5-4 and J is TRBJ1-2; D not resolved. Deletions cut 8 bases from V and 4 bases from J, with 15 bases between. The CDR3 sequence is 13 residues long. Germline CDR1 is SGHNT and CDR2 is YYREEE (reference sequence). CDR3 in amino acids: CASYTRYGYGYTF. In nucleotides, the CDR3 is TGTGCCAGTTACACGCGTTACGGCTATGGCTACACCTTC.

The chain is built from TRBV6-6 and TRBJ1-6; D possibly corresponds to TRBD1 (5 bases). The CDR3 consists of 15 residues. Germline CDR1 reads MNHNY; CDR2 reads SVGAGI (reference sequence). V was clipped by 0 bases and J by 7 bases, with 10 bases between them. This chain's CDR3 is CASSYSGEGNSPLHF. The DNA of the CDR3 is TGTGCCAGCAGTTACTCTGGAGAGGGGAATTCACCCCTCCACTTT.

On this clonotype itself: A read error may be the cause here, since a much bigger clone is one base away. This sequence joins TRBV7-6 and TRBJ2-7, with 7 bases lining up with TRBD2. The germline V gene has CDR1 SGHVS and CDR2 FNYEAQ. The CDR3 is 14 residues long. V shed 5 bases, J shed 0 bases, and the junction held 4 bases outside the gene matches. The CDR3 nucleotides are TGTGCCAGCAGCACGGCGGGAGTCTCCTACGAGCAGTACTTC. Protein: CASSTAGVSYEQYF.

The chain has TRBV19 and TRBJ1-5; 8 bases agree with TRBD1. With V trimmed by 8 bases and J by 5 bases, 5 bases remained unmatched. CDR1 is LNHDA and CDR2 is SQIVND in the germline V gene (reference sequence). The CDR3 is made up of 13 amino acids. CDR3 nucleotide sequence: TGTGCCAGTGGGACAGGTCTGCATCAGCCCCAGCATTTT. It translates to CASGTGLHQPQHF.

As to this clonotype: Just one base apart from a much larger clone, this may be a read error. In nucleotides, the CDR3 is TGTGCCAGCAGTCCGACCCTATCGGCCCAGCATTTT. Translation: CASSPTLSAQHF. This chain uses TRBV2 with TRBJ1-5, with D hard to call. This CDR3 has 12 residues. Trimming took 5 bases from V and 11 from J, leaving 13 bases between them. Germline CDR1 SNHLY, CDR2 FYNNEI.

CDR3 sequence reads: CASSRDRGLGNTIYF. The CDR3 nucleotides read TGTGCCAGCAGTCGCGACAGGGGGCTCGGAAACACCATATATTTT. The chain joins TRBV12-3 or TRBV12-4 to TRBJ1-3; 10 bases are shared with TRBD1. Losses at the gene ends were 5 bases for V and 4 bases for J; bases not matched to a gene: 5. This CDR3 contains 15 residues.

The sample holds a few counts of this clonotype. This chain joins TRBV10-3 and TRBJ2-1; D remains ambiguous. V was clipped by 6 bases and J by 8 bases, with 23 bases between them. The CDR3 covers 16 residues. The germline V gene encodes CDR1 ENHRY and CDR2 SYGVKD. The CDR3 nucleotides are TGTGCCATCAGCCCTGGCTCGGCCGCCATGGGTGATGAGCAGTTCTTC. Encoded protein: CAISPGSAAMGDEQFF.

The genes are TRBV10-3 and TRBJ2-3; possible D gene TRBD2, 5 bases. The CDR3 covers 14 residues. Germline assignment: CDR1 ENHRY and CDR2 SYGVKD. Trimming took 4 bases from V and 2 from J, leaving 10 bases between them. CDR3 nucleotides: TGTGCCATCAGTGGAGGGAGCTACACAGATACGCAGTATTTT. Translation: CAISGGSYTDTQYF.

There are many counts of this clonotype. This chain connects TRBV6-5 to TRBJ2-3, with a weak D call TRBD2 (5 bases). The CDR3 sequence is 13 residues long. V was pared by 7 bases and J by 0 bases, with 8 bases between. Looked up from germline, CDR1 is MNHEY and CDR2 is SVGAGI. CDR3 protein: CASKRASTDTQYF. The DNA for the CDR3 is TGTGCCAGCAAGAGGGCTAGCACAGATACGCAGTATTTT.

V usage is TRBV19 and J usage is TRBJ2-7; 7 positions match TRBD2. The CDR3 consists of 14 residues. After removal of 4 bases from V and 5 bases from J, the junction contained 8 bases not matched to a gene. CDR1 and CDR2 from the germline V gene are LNHDA and SQIVND (reference sequence). The CDR3 loop reads CASSNGGSWNEQYF. The CDR3 DNA reads as TGTGCCAGTAGTAACGGGGGGTCCTGGAACGAGCAGTACTTC.

The chain joins TRBV28 to TRBJ1-3; TRBD1 matches at 9 bases. Germline loops: CDR1 MDHEN, CDR2 SYDVKM. The CDR3 spans 14 residues. J gave up 4 bases and V 7 bases, and 5 bases lay outside the gene matches. CDR3 amino acids: CASTHRGLGNTIYF. CDR3 DNA sequence: TGTGCCAGCACTCACAGGGGGCTGGGAAACACCATATATTTT.

There are many counts of this clonotype. The chain links TRBV7-2 to TRBJ2-7, with 7 bases lining up with TRBD1. The germline gives CDR1 SGHTA, CDR2 FQGNSA. The CDR3 consists of 18 residues. With 4 bases clipped from V and 2 bases from J, the junction kept 17 bases outside the gene matches. CDR3 region: CASSSRFRRTGTPYEQYF. The CDR3 DNA follows: TGTGCCAGCAGCTCGAGGTTTCGCCGGACAGGAACACCCTACGAGCAGTACTTC. The full variable domain, with the rest looked up from reference TRBV7-2 and TRBJ2-7, is GAGVSQSPSNKVTEKGKDVELRCDPISGHTALYWYRQSLGQGLEFLIYFQGNSAPDKSGLPSDRFSAERTGGSVSTLTIQRTQQEDSAVYLCASSSRFRRTGTPYEQYFGPGTRLTVT.

The chain joins TRBV27 to TRBJ1-1; D not resolved. Germline V lookup: CDR1 MNHEY, CDR2 SMNVEV (reference sequence). V was shortened by 3 bases and J by 1 base, with 9 bases between the two germline ends. This CDR3 is 14 amino acids long. The CDR3 nucleotides read TGTGCCAGCAGTTTTTGGGCTGGGAACACTGAAGCTTTCTTT. As protein: CASSFWAGNTEAFF.

This clonotype was counted between two and nine times. The chain is built from TRBV11-1 and TRBJ2-7; either TRBD1 or TRBD2 may fit D (5 bases each). Germline-derived CDR1 and CDR2 are SGHAT and FQDESV (reference sequence). The CDR3 covers 15 residues. V was shortened by 1 base and J by 3 bases, with 13 bases between the two germline ends. The CDR3, as DNA: TGTGCCAGCAGCTTAGTGGGAGACAGTTTCTACGAGCAGTACTTC. This codes for CASSLVGDSFYEQYF.

This sequence joins TRBV19 and TRBJ1-5, with 8 bases lining up with TRBD1. V was pared by 7 bases and J by 6 bases, with 5 bases of the junction left unmatched. This CDR3 contains 13 residues. The germline gives CDR1 LNHDA, CDR2 SQIVND (reference sequence). As DNA, the CDR3 is TGTGCCAGTAACGATGACAGGGGTCAGCCCCAGCATTTT. Translated, it gives CASNDDRGQPQHF. The variable domain in full, completed from reference TRBV19 and TRBJ1-5, reads DGGITQSPKYLFRKEGQNVTLSCEQNLNHDAMYWYRQDPGQGLRLIYYSQIVNDFQKGDIAEGYSVSREKKESFPLTVTSAQKNPTAFYLCASNDDRGQPQHFGDGTRLSIL.

The chain has TRBV7-2 and TRBJ2-2; 8 bases line up with TRBD2. The CDR3 has 16 amino acids. V lost 1 base and J lost 7; bases outside the gene matches: 8. CDR1 SGHTA and CDR2 FQGNSA come from the germline V gene. CDR3 protein: CASSLVAGGPDGELFF. CDR3 DNA: TGTGCCAGCAGCTTAGTTGCGGGAGGCCCTGACGGGGAGCTGTTTTTT.

The chain couples TRBV19 to TRBJ1-2, with TRBD1 identical over 8 bases. The CDR3 sequence is 16 residues long. Germline V gene sequence: CDR1 LNHDA, CDR2 SQIVND (reference sequence). The V segment lost 3 bases and the J segment 7 bases; nucleotides outside the gene matches: 13. CDR3: CASSMLGGTGVPGYTF. CDR3 coding DNA: TGTGCCAGTAGTATGCTTGGGGGGACAGGAGTACCTGGCTACACCTTC.

In its sample, this clonotype was seen a few times. This CDR3 is CASGRAGGELFF. The CDR3 DNA sequence: TGTGCCAGCGGGAGGGCCGGCGGGGAGCTGTTTTTT. The chain couples TRBV7-9 to TRBJ2-2; TRBD2 matches 7 bases. Germline V lookup: CDR1 SEHNR, CDR2 FQNEAQ (reference sequence). This CDR3 region has 12 residues. V shed 8 bases, J shed 7 bases, and the junction held 4 bases outside the gene matches.

The J gene is TRBJ2-1, the V gene TRBV10-3; TRBD2 might be the D (6 bases). V gave up 10 bases and J gave up 4 bases, with 14 bases separating them. CDR3 length: 13 residues. Germline lookup yields CDR1 ENHRY and CDR2 SYGVKD. In DNA form, the CDR3 reads TGTGCCACCGGCGCCGGGACTTACAATGAGCAGTTCTTC. Its protein is CATGAGTYNEQFF.

Regarding this clonotype: One junction end does not reproduce the germline sequence, and a read error may be involved. This sequence joins TRBV12-3 or TRBV12-4 and TRBJ1-4; D possibly corresponds to TRBD1 (6 bases). The CDR3 has 13 amino acids. CDR3 loop: CASSLQGNERLFF. As DNA, the CDR3 is TGTGCCAGCAGTTTGCAGGGGAATGAAAGACTGTTTTTT.

This clonotype appeared many times. The rearrangement uses TRBV7-2 and TRBJ2-1; D possibly uses TRBD1 or TRBD2 (6 bases each). Germline assignment: CDR1 SGHTA and CDR2 FQGNSA. The CDR3 has 15 residues. Between the trimmed V and J ends, which lost 5 bases and 6 bases, there was a span of 17 bases. CDR3 in DNA: TGTGCCAGCAGCCCGGGCCAGGGGAGGAGCAATGAGCAGTTCTTC. Its translation: CASSPGQGRSNEQFF.

This clonotype was observed a few times. V usage is TRBV12-3 or TRBV12-4 and J usage is TRBJ1-4; 7 bases map to TRBD1. The CDR3 covers 13 residues. Trimming at V came to 8 bases and at J to 8 bases, leaving 8 bases not matched to a gene. The CDR3 sequence is CASWRQGDEKLFF. The CDR3 DNA is TGTGCCAGCTGGCGACAGGGCGACGAAAAACTGTTTTTT.

This clonotype was detected many times. The J gene is TRBJ2-6, the V gene TRBV6-1; D may match TRBD1 or TRBD2 (5 bases each). The CDR3 has 17 amino acids. V lost 6 bases to trimming and J lost 0 bases, with 15 bases between them. The germline CDR1 and CDR2 sequences are MNHNS and SASEGT. The CDR3 DNA reads TGTGCCAGCAGGGGACGGGTGAAAGACTCTGGGGCCAACGTCCTGACTTTC. Its translation: CASRGRVKDSGANVLTF.

This chain connects TRBV25-1 to TRBJ2-7; weak D call: TRBD2 (6 bases). Germline CDR1 is MGHDK and CDR2 is SYGVNS. This CDR3 has 13 residues. Trimming cost V 2 bases and J 3 bases, with 8 bases left between them. CDR3 bases: TGTGCCAGCAGTGAAAGCGGGTTCTACGAGCAGTACTTC. It is translated as CASSESGFYEQYF.

This clonotype came up many times. The CDR3 nucleotides are TGTGCCAGCAGCCAATCGGGGTCGGGCCAGCCCCAGCATTTT. Translated, it gives CASSQSGSGQPQHF. The rearrangement links TRBV7-2 to TRBJ1-5, with D uncertain. Germline CDR1 and CDR2: SGHTA and FQGNSA. The ends were cut back, 5 bases at V and 7 bases at J, with 15 bases in the middle. This CDR3 region has 14 residues.

There are a few counts of this clonotype. This CDR3 reads CASSLRQGVQPQHF. As DNA, the CDR3 is TGTGCCAGCAGCTTAAGGCAGGGGGTGCAGCCCCAGCATTTT. J is TRBJ1-5 and V is TRBV7-2, with 7 bases lining up with TRBD1. This CDR3 spans 14 amino acids. V was pared by 2 bases and J by 7 bases, with 5 bases of the junction left unmatched. Germline V gives CDR1 SGHTA, CDR2 FQGNSA.